What follows are 8 T cell receptor beta chains derived from one specimen sequenced in a study of CD4 T cells in relation to SARS-CoV-2 and coronaviruses. The unexposed donors gave CD4+ T cells in about 2011-2018, prior to COVID-19. This table comes from immunoSEQ multiplex PCR, and its TCRdb copy is limited to in-frame clones, with some not included. This sample has about 65,000 clones, with approximately 87% found just once. The sequencing input was memory CD4+ T cells from PBMCs. The receptors were sampled from a human donor in good health.

The table lists this clone with a count of one. V gene TRBV5-6 combines with J gene TRBJ2-2, with D hard to call. Trimming left V 1 base short and J 2 bases short, with 9 bases between. The CDR3 spans 15 residues. Germline V gene data show CDR1 as SGHDT and CDR2 as YYEEEE. CDR3 sequence reads: CASSLIGANTGELFF. As DNA, the CDR3 is TGTGCCAGCAGCTTGATCGGAGCTAACACCGGGGAGCTGTTTTTT.

This clone was seen just once. V gene TRBV7-2 combines with J gene TRBJ2-5; D call uncertain. Trimming took 2 bases from V and 5 from J, leaving 15 bases between them. The germline CDR1 and CDR2 sequences are SGHTA and FQGNSA. The CDR3 has 15 amino acids. The CDR3 DNA reads TGTGCCAGCAGCTTATCCCCCCTTCGGCGGGAGACCCAGTACTTC. As protein: CASSLSPLRRETQYF. Supplemented by reference TRBV7-2 and TRBJ2-5, the full variable domain reads GAGVSQSPSNKVTEKGKDVELRCDPISGHTALYWYRQSLGQGLEFLIYFQGNSAPDKSGLPSDRFSAERTGGSVSTLTIQRTQQEDSAVYLCASSLSPLRRETQYFGPGTRLLVL.

This chain joins TRBV18 and TRBJ2-1; either TRBD1 or TRBD2 may fit D (5 bases each). CDR3 length: 14 residues. V lost 1 base to trimming and J lost 8 bases, with 12 bases between them. CDR1 is KGHSH and CDR2 is LQKENI in the germline V gene. This CDR3 is CASSPLGDLDEQFF. DNA for the CDR3: TGTGCCAGCTCACCACTTGGGGACCTAGATGAGCAGTTCTTC.

The chain recombines TRBV30 with TRBJ2-1; maybe TRBD2 (5 bases). The CDR3 extends over 13 amino acids. The V gene's germline CDR1 is GTSNPN and CDR2 SVGIG (reference sequence). The V and J ends lost 0 bases and 5 bases respectively, with 8 bases between them. Written as DNA, the CDR3 is TGTGCCTGGAGTGTCGACGGGGACAATGAGCAGTTCTTC. Translated, it gives CAWSVDGDNEQFF.

This chain connects TRBV27 to TRBJ2-4; the D gene is possibly TRBD2 (6 bases). The CDR3 loop spans 17 amino acids. V dropped 5 bases and J dropped 0 bases, with 17 bases sitting between them. Germline V gene lookup returns CDR1 MNHEY and CDR2 SMNVEV (reference sequence). The chain's CDR3 is CASSPRLALLAKNIQYF. CDR3 sequence (DNA): TGTGCCAGCAGTCCCCGGCTAGCGCTCTTAGCCAAAAACATTCAGTACTTC.

The rearrangement joins TRBV4-1 to TRBJ2-7; D gene uncertain. Trimming left V 3 bases short and J 3 bases short, with 15 bases between. CDR3 size: 15 residues. The germline V gene has CDR1 MGHRA and CDR2 YSYEKL. CDR3 residues: CASSHRQLNDYEQYF. The DNA of the CDR3 is TGCGCCAGCAGCCATCGGCAACTTAATGACTACGAGCAGTACTTC.

This clone occurred once. V is TRBV7-9 and J is TRBJ1-6; D ambiguous. The CDR3 sequence is 14 residues long. V dropped 2 bases and J dropped 5 bases, with 7 bases sitting between them. CDR1 SEHNR and CDR2 FQNEAQ come from the germline V gene (reference sequence). The CDR3 is CASSLPQNNSPLHF. In DNA form, the CDR3 reads TGTGCCAGCAGCTTACCACAGAATAATTCACCCCTCCACTTT.

This rearrangement joins TRBV7-2 to TRBJ1-5; no clear D. CDR3 length: 17 amino acids. Germline assignment: CDR1 SGHTA and CDR2 FQGNSA. V dropped 3 bases and J dropped 0 bases, with 15 bases sitting between them. CDR3 residues: CASSFLFSANSNQPQHF. The CDR3 region has the DNA TGTGCCAGCAGCTTCCTTTTTTCGGCTAATAGCAATCAGCCCCAGCATTTT.